The rows below give T cell receptor beta chains drawn from one sample of a study of CD8 T cells in Susac syndrome. TCRdb passed the immunoSEQ multiplex PCR reads through MiXCR, listing each CDR3 protein once. This sample yields about 180,000 distinct CDR3 sequences, of which roughly 95% are seen a single time; 0.15% to 0.2% belongs to the top ten. Sequencing was done on a sample of CD8+ T cells from PBMCs. These receptor sequences come from a human donor with multiple sclerosis. Both conserved end residues are part of each CDR3. Some rows have no size entry. The others give once, few or many, or a class for an expanded clone.

NA | TRBV19 | CASSNSGGANEQFF
NA | TRBV12-3/TRBV12-4 | CASSHGPAPEAFF
NA | TRBV12-3/TRBV12-4 | CASSRSGTRMTDTQYF
NA | TRBV15 | CATSRGQTGLSEQYF
NA | TRBV3-1 | CASSQEPYRDTQYF
NA | TRBV27 | CASSSGPEGPDTQYF
NA | TRBV7-9 | CASWGVGRGTEAFF
NA | TRBV9 | CASSVGQGVATDEQYF
NA | TRBV2 | CASNVRAETPYEQYF
NA | TRBV7-8 | CASSRGLQNQPQHF
NA | TRBV29-1 | CSVDPRGQGGNEQFF
NA | TRBV24-1 | CATSAAGGPTQYF
NA | TRBV10-2 | CASSEGGTSGTYYEQYF
NA | TRBV20-1 | CSANGGEQFF
NA | TRBV7-9 | CASSRSGAYNEQFF
NA | TRBV5-1 | CASSLDFLDSQQFF
NA | TRBV15 | CATRRARGATDTQYF
NA | TRBV9 | CASSSSDHISYEQYF
once | TRBV9 | CASSVGLLLSEPQHF
NA | TRBV7-9 | CASSLTTGTGVSANYGYTF
NA | TRBV3-1 | CASSQDPAGGVSYEQYF
NA | TRBV29-1 | CSVAAMNTEAFF
NA | TRBV5-1 | CASSWDLSSYEQYF
NA | TRBV29-1 | CSVDGQGNGYTF
NA | TRBV9 | CASSLKGLAGMSEQYF
NA | TRBV29-1 | CSLGGDEQFF
NA | TRBV11-2 | CASSLDVAGITLEQYF
NA | TRBV28 | CASSFGLAYYEQYF
NA | TRBV13 | CASSTRDRNELFF
NA | TRBV6-6 | CASSATWYNEQFF
once | TRBV7-9 | CASSQGRNEQYF
NA | TRBV13 | CASSFKPVEKLFF
NA | TRBV27 | CASSMSQGLVAYEQYF